This TCR beta chain was recorded in a study of CD8+CD57+ T cells in acquired aplastic anemia. Study-wide context: Sorted CD4+ and CD8+ cell DNA averaged 3.2 ug. As sequenced from healthy donors, CD4+ cells averaged about 11 million reads.

The CDR3 extends over 15 amino acids. V lost 4 bases, J lost 9 bases, and 6 bases stayed unmatched. It was genomic DNA that served as the template for profiling TCR beta VDJ and CDR3. A single record per CDR3 protein comes from TCRdb applying MiXCR to the reads. The table records more than 100,000 distinct CDR3 sequences, around 46% of them present only once. Points on this clonotype: Its antigen is not known.

General observations from the study: CD8+ Simpson's diversity in patients was not significantly different from that in controls.

The sequence was obtained from a human donor in good health, serving as a control. Material for sequencing was sorted CD4+, CD8+, or CD8+CD57+ T cells (not recorded which) from PBMCs. This chain links TRBV12-3 or TRBV12-4 with TRBJ2-1; 13 nucleotides align to TRBD2. CDR3 residues: CASSSRTSGGREQFF. The CDR3 coding sequence is TGTGCCAGCAGTTCCCGGACTAGCGGGGGACGTGAGCAGTTCTTC.